Following are 25 T cell receptor beta chains from one sample sequenced in a study of T-cell reconstitution after alpha-beta-depleted transplantation in children. The library targeted TCRbeta and was prepared with unique molecular identifiers. TCRdb passed the PCR reads through MiXCR, listing each CDR3 protein once. The sample has approximately 200,000 distinct CDR3 sequences; roughly 15% are singletons. The sample in question was PBMCs from the stem cell graft donor, obtained from the stem cell graft. The origin of the receptors is a human donor who donated a stem cell graft to a child with acute lymphoblastic leukemia.

V and J are TRBV19 and TRBJ1-5; TRBD1 might be the D (6 bases). Germline V gene data show CDR1 as LNHDA and CDR2 as SQIVND (reference sequence). V lost 9 bases to trimming and J lost 3 bases, with 12 bases between them. The CDR3 has 13 amino acids. The CDR3 sequence is CASTGQYNQPQHF. The CDR3 DNA reads TGTGCCAGCACAGGACAGTACAATCAGCCCCAGCATTTT. The variable domain in full, with the rest retrieved from reference TRBV19 and TRBJ1-5, is DGGITQSPKYLFRKEGQNVTLSCEQNLNHDAMYWYRQDPGQGLRLIYYSQIVNDFQKGDIAEGYSVSREKKESFPLTVTSAQKNPTAFYLCASTGQYNQPQHFGDGTRLSIL.

The sample holds many counts of this clonotype. The chain carries TRBV4-1 and TRBJ1-2, with D perhaps TRBD1 (6 bases). Per germline, CDR1 MGHRA and CDR2 YSYEKL. CDR3 size: 15 residues. Trimming stripped 2 bases from V and 6 bases from J, with 16 bases between. CDR3 in DNA: TGCGCCAGCAGCCAACCAAGGACAGCTCCTGATGGCTACACCTTC. Translating it yields CASSQPRTAPDGYTF.

This clonotype was picked up many times. The chain is built from TRBV12-3 or TRBV12-4 and TRBJ1-1; weak D call: TRBD1 (5 bases). Trimming left V 3 bases short and J 0 bases short, with 11 bases between. The CDR3 extends over 15 amino acids. The CDR3 DNA reads as TGTGCCAGCAGTTTCCTAGGACAAATGAACACTGAAGCTTTCTTT. It is translated as CASSFLGQMNTEAFF.

This clonotype was seen ten or more times. The rearrangement links TRBV5-1 to TRBJ2-1; TRBD2 matches at 7 bases. This CDR3 contains 14 residues. The V segment lost 0 bases and the J segment 8 bases; nucleotides outside the gene matches: 5. CDR1 and CDR2 from the germline V gene are SGHRS and YFSETQ. The CDR3 region has the DNA TGCGCCAGCAGCTTGGCCGAAGGGAGGGATGAGCAGTTCTTC. This translates into CASSLAEGRDEQFF.

This clonotype was seen repeatedly, ten times or more. The chain combines TRBV12-3 or TRBV12-4 with TRBJ1-1, with D hard to call. The V end was cut by 3 bases, the J end by 2 bases, with 10 bases between. The CDR3 extends over 14 amino acids. The CDR3 loop is CASSLFQANTEAFF. As DNA, the CDR3 is TGTGCCAGCAGTTTGTTTCAGGCAAACACTGAAGCTTTCTTT.

Ten or more counts support this clonotype. V gene TRBV4-1 combines with J gene TRBJ2-7, with D maybe TRBD2 (5 bases). Per germline, CDR1 MGHRA and CDR2 YSYEKL. Trimming removed 4 bases at V and 5 bases at J, with 15 bases between. CDR3 length: 14 amino acids. The CDR3 protein is CASSPLADLDEQYF. In nucleotides, the CDR3 is TGCGCCAGCAGCCCCCTCGCGGACTTGGACGAGCAGTACTTC.

Ten or more counts support this clonotype. The V gene is TRBV29-1, the J gene TRBJ1-2, with TRBD1 matching 11 bases. Germline loops: CDR1 SQVTM, CDR2 ANQGSEA. This CDR3 region has 14 residues. V lost 7 bases to trimming and J lost 5 bases; unmatched junction nucleotides: 9. Written as DNA, the CDR3 is TGCAGCGCCGTGGACAGGGGGCGCGGATATGGCTACACCTTC. It codes for CSAVDRGRGYGYTF.

This clonotype was observed many times. The V and J genes are TRBV5-1 and TRBJ2-7; 8 positions agree with TRBD1. The CDR3 length is 14 residues. CDR1 and CDR2 (germline): SGHRS, YFSETQ. After removal of 3 bases from V and 4 bases from J, the junction contained 6 bases not matched to a gene. DNA for the CDR3: TGCGCCAGCAGCTGGACAGGGTACAGGTACGAGCAGTACTTC. It specifies CASSWTGYRYEQYF.

The chain couples TRBV7-9 to TRBJ2-2; D is perhaps TRBD1 (5 bases). Germline V CDR1 and CDR2: SEHNR, FQNEAQ (reference sequence). This CDR3 has 14 residues. Trimming removed 5 bases from V and 2 bases from J, with 9 bases in between. This CDR3 reads CASSPGFNTGELFF. CDR3 DNA sequence: TGTGCCAGCAGCCCAGGGTTTAACACCGGGGAGCTGTTTTTT.

This clonotype was counted many times. As DNA, the CDR3 is TGTGCCAGCAGCCGAGAGGGAGGGGGCACCGGGGAGCTGTTTTTT. As protein: CASSREGGGTGELFF. This sequence joins TRBV9 and TRBJ2-2, with D possibly being TRBD2 (7 bases). This CDR3 has 15 amino acids. CDR1 and CDR2 (germline): SGDLS, YYNGEE. V shed 4 bases and J shed 4 bases, with 14 bases lying between them.

In its sample, this clonotype was seen a few times. The V gene is TRBV11-3, the J gene TRBJ2-7; the D gene is possibly TRBD2 (6 bases). This CDR3 has 13 residues. The ends were cut back, 4 bases at V and 5 bases at J, with 12 bases in the middle. Per the germline V gene, CDR1 is SGHNT and CDR2 is YENEEA. DNA for the CDR3: TGTGCCAGCAGCTCGGAGGGCCACCACGAGCAGTACTTC. Residues: CASSSEGHHEQYF.

The chain links TRBV7-9 to TRBJ2-5, with 7 positions matching TRBD2. V lost 5 bases, J lost 5 bases, and 8 bases stayed unmatched. From germline, CDR1 is SEHNR and CDR2 FQNEAQ (reference sequence). The CDR3 sequence is 14 residues long. CDR3 coding DNA: TGTGCCAGCAGCACCGGGACTACCAGGGAGACCCAGTACTTC. Translation gives CASSTGTTRETQYF.

This clonotype was counted ten times or more. The genes are TRBV2 and TRBJ2-1; D might be TRBD2 (6 bases). Trimming took 8 bases from V and 13 from J, leaving 24 bases between them. Germline V gene data show CDR1 as SNHLY and CDR2 as FYNNEI. CDR3 length: 14 amino acids. The CDR3 region has the DNA TGTGCCAGCCTCGCGGAGCGGGTCCAATCAATACAGTTCTTC. Translated, it gives CASLAERVQSIQFF.

This clonotype has ten or more counts. The gene calls are TRBV12-3 or TRBV12-4 and TRBJ1-1, with 8 positions matching TRBD1. This CDR3 contains 15 residues. The trim removed 5 bases at V and 3 bases at J, leaving 8 bases unmatched. The CDR3 DNA follows: TGTGCCAGCAGTGGTGACAGGGGAGGCTACACTGAAGCTTTCTTT. This encodes CASSGDRGGYTEAFF.

In this sample, this clonotype turned up a few times. The chain couples TRBV5-1 to TRBJ2-2; D is possibly TRBD1 or TRBD2 (6 bases each). The germline V gene encodes CDR1 SGHRS and CDR2 YFSETQ. The germline V and J ends were trimmed by 1 base and 2 bases, with 12 bases remaining between them. The CDR3 is made up of 16 amino acids. The chain's CDR3 is CASSLMRDTNTGELFF. In DNA, the CDR3 is TGCGCCAGCAGCTTGATGCGGGACACCAACACCGGGGAGCTGTTTTTT. The full variable domain, in which reference TRBV5-1 and TRBJ2-2 provide the parts outside the CDR3, is KAGVTQTPRYLIKTRGQQVTLSCSPISGHRSVSWYQQTPGQGLQFLFEYFSETQRNKGNFPGRFSGRQFSNSRSEMNVSTLELGDSALYLCASSLMRDTNTGELFFGEGSRLTVL.

The chain carries TRBV2 and TRBJ2-1, with TRBD2 matching over 11 bases. V lost 4 bases and J lost 1; bases outside the gene matches: 12. The CDR3 loop spans 19 amino acids. Germline CDR1 SNHLY, CDR2 FYNNEI. The chain's CDR3 is CASSGGGLAASSSYNEQFF. In nucleotides, the CDR3 is TGTGCCAGCAGTGGCGGGGGACTAGCGGCGTCTTCTTCCTACAATGAGCAGTTCTTC.

There are many counts of this clonotype. The genes are TRBV5-1 and TRBJ2-5; no definite D call. This CDR3 region has 13 residues. Trimming removed 2 bases from V and 4 bases from J, with 9 bases in between. From germline, CDR1 is SGHRS and CDR2 YFSETQ. CDR3 sequence (DNA): TGCGCCAGCAGCTTAGATTCGTCAGAGACCCAGTACTTC. Protein sequence: CASSLDSSETQYF.

J is TRBJ2-3 and V is TRBV5-1; the D gene is possibly TRBD1 (6 bases). The V end was cut by 6 bases, the J end by 2 bases, with 16 bases between. Germline V gene lookup returns CDR1 SGHRS and CDR2 YFSETQ. This CDR3 has 15 amino acids. The CDR3 bases are TGCGCCAGCACCCCCGGGGACACCTACACAGATACGCAGTATTTT. Amino acid sequence: CASTPGDTYTDTQYF.

In this sample, this clonotype turned up many times. V and J are TRBV12-3 or TRBV12-4 and TRBJ1-1; D is ambiguous. Trimming cost V 5 bases and J 1 base, with 14 bases left between them. The CDR3 is 15 residues long. This CDR3 reads CASSPTTHENTEAFF. CDR3 nucleotides: TGTGCCAGCAGTCCCACGACCCATGAGAACACTGAAGCTTTCTTT.

On this clonotype itself: This clone may be a read error of a much larger clone one base away. The chain links TRBV10-3 to TRBJ2-7, with D hard to call. CDR3 size: 14 residues. Germline values: CDR1 ENHRY, CDR2 SYGVKD. Written as DNA, the CDR3 is TGTGCCATCAGTGATCTCAAGAGCTCCTACGACCAGTACTTC. Its protein product is CAISDLKSSYDQYF.

The gene calls are TRBV12-3 or TRBV12-4 and TRBJ2-7; the match to TRBD1 covers 10 bases. J lost 3 bases, V lost 5 bases, and 7 bases had no gene match. CDR3 size: 15 residues. The CDR3 sequence: CASSPGTGVFYEQYF. The DNA for the CDR3 is TGTGCCAGCAGTCCGGGGACAGGGGTTTTCTACGAGCAGTACTTC.

This chain joins TRBV6-5 and TRBJ1-1; D remains ambiguous. Germline V gene lookup returns CDR1 MNHEY and CDR2 SVGAGI. Trimming cost V 3 bases and J 4 bases, with 15 bases left between them. This CDR3 has 15 amino acids. This CDR3 reads CASSYGGVSTTEAFF. The CDR3 DNA reads TGTGCCAGCAGTTATGGCGGGGTTAGTACCACTGAAGCTTTCTTT.

This clonotype was recorded many times. The V call is TRBV20-1, the J call TRBJ2-1, with D possibly called TRBD1 or TRBD2 (5 bases each). V was cut by 6 bases and J by 11 bases, with 14 bases left in between. The CDR3 covers 11 residues. Germline V gene lookup returns CDR1 DFQATT and CDR2 SNEGSKA (reference sequence). CDR3 DNA sequence: TGCAGTGCGCGCGGTGGGACCCAGCAGTTCTTC. Protein sequence: CSARGGTQQFF.

The sample holds many counts of this clonotype. V gene TRBV5-1 combines with J gene TRBJ2-7; D perhaps matches TRBD2 (6 bases). The CDR3 contains 16 residues. V gave up 0 bases and J gave up 2 bases, with 15 bases separating them. Germline-derived CDR1 and CDR2 are SGHRS and YFSETQ. The CDR3 loop is CASSLAFGGGTYEQYF. The CDR3, as DNA: TGCGCCAGCAGCTTGGCCTTCGGTGGGGGGACCTACGAGCAGTACTTC.

The table lists this clonotype with many counts. This chain joins TRBV20-1 and TRBJ2-7, with D possibly matching TRBD1 (6 bases). Per the germline V gene, CDR1 is DFQATT and CDR2 is SNEGSKA (reference sequence). V lost 4 bases and J 3 bases, leaving 19 bases between the germline ends. The CDR3 contains 15 residues. The CDR3 spells CSATRFGTRNYEQYF. The CDR3, as DNA: TGCAGTGCTACCAGATTCGGGACACGGAACTACGAGCAGTACTTC.